These 18 T cell receptor beta chains share one sample of origin, sequenced in a study of CD8 T cells in ankylosing spondylitis. A single record per CDR3 protein comes from TCRdb applying MiXCR to the 5' RACE reads. This table has fewer than 250,000 distinct CDR3 sequences, roughly a tenth appearing once. The sample comprised blood, either unsorted or a sorted T cell fraction (not recorded which). The source of these receptors is a male donor with ankylosing spondylitis or in good health (not recorded which).

A few counts support this clonotype. The chain recombines TRBV11-2 with TRBJ2-1; no firm D call. Germline assignment: CDR1 SGHAT and CDR2 FQNNGV. V gave up 3 bases and J gave up 9 bases, with 9 bases separating them. The CDR3 spans 12 residues. The CDR3 DNA reads as TGTGCCAGCAGCTTCGGAAGCGCTGAGCAGTTCTTC. It codes for CASSFGSAEQFF.

This clonotype was seen ten or more times. The chain combines TRBV27 with TRBJ2-1; D is possibly TRBD2 (6 bases). Germline loops: CDR1 MNHEY, CDR2 SMNVEV (reference sequence). The CDR3 is made up of 14 amino acids. Deletions cut 10 bases from V and 3 bases from J, with 16 bases between. The CDR3 is CAIRDSPNYNEQFF. As DNA, the CDR3 is TGTGCCATCCGGGACTCCCCGAACTACAATGAGCAGTTCTTC.

The table lists this clonotype with many counts. The genes are TRBV5-1 and TRBJ2-3, with 9 bases matching TRBD1. The trim removed 3 bases at V and 2 bases at J, leaving 7 bases unmatched. The CDR3 sequence is 16 residues long. Per germline, CDR1 SGHRS and CDR2 YFSETQ. The chain's CDR3 is CASSSSGTGNTDTQYF. CDR3 nucleotide sequence: TGCGCCAGCAGCTCCTCCGGGACAGGGAACACAGATACGCAGTATTTT.

The chain has TRBV7-8 and TRBJ1-4; D unresolved. V lost 3 bases and J lost 0, with 11 bases in between. This CDR3 region has 16 residues. The germline V gene has CDR1 SGHVS and CDR2 FQNEAQ. CDR3 bases: TGTGCCAGCAGCTTGACCTTAGTTGCAACTAATGAAAAACTGTTTTTT. Its translation is CASSLTLVATNEKLFF.

This chain's CDR3 is CSASRGVGGYTF. The CDR3 DNA reads as TGCAGTGCTAGCCGGGGAGTGGGTGGCTACACCTTC. The chain joins TRBV20-1 to TRBJ1-2; D is uncertain. Germline V gene lookup returns CDR1 DFQATT and CDR2 SNEGSKA (reference sequence). V was cut by 3 bases and J by 7 bases, with 12 bases left in between. CDR3 length equals 12 residues.

This clonotype appeared many times. Here the CDR3 DNA reads TGTGCCAGCAGCCACCAGGGGAGCGGGAGTATCCAAAACATTCAGTACTTC. Amino acid sequence: CASSHQGSGSIQNIQYF. The chain recombines TRBV2 with TRBJ2-4, with 8 bases fitting TRBD2. The trim removed 6 bases at V and 5 bases at J, leaving 15 bases unmatched. This CDR3 contains 17 residues. From germline, CDR1 is SNHLY and CDR2 FYNNEI.

This clonotype was detected many times. The chain recombines TRBV12-3 or TRBV12-4 with TRBJ2-7; 16 nucleotides align to TRBD2. With V trimmed by 5 bases and J by 0 bases, 4 bases remained unmatched. This CDR3 is built from 17 residues. CDR3 amino acids: CASSTGLAGGNSYEQYF. CDR3 DNA: TGTGCCAGCAGTACGGGACTAGCGGGGGGGAACTCCTACGAGCAGTACTTC.

This clonotype was observed many times. The rearrangement links TRBV20-1 to TRBJ2-5; D possibly corresponds to TRBD1 (6 bases). Germline lookup yields CDR1 DFQATT and CDR2 SNEGSKA (reference sequence). V shed 3 bases and J shed 2 bases, with 10 bases lying between them. The CDR3 has 13 residues. The CDR3 region has the DNA TGCAGTGCTAGTCCCCAGGGGCAAGAGACCCAGTACTTC. It is translated as CSASPQGQETQYF.

In this sample, this clonotype turned up many times. The CDR3 region is CASSQRGLAGLSTDTQYF. CDR3 DNA sequence: TGTGCCAGCAGCCAACGAGGACTAGCGGGTCTCAGCACAGATACGCAGTATTTT. J is TRBJ2-3 and V is TRBV3-1; the match to TRBD2 covers 11 bases. This CDR3 spans 18 amino acids. The junction had 7 bases not matched to a gene; V was cut back by 2 bases and J by 0 bases. In germline, CDR1 is LGHDT, CDR2 YNNKEL (reference sequence).

This clonotype has at least ten counts. The gene calls are TRBV5-1 and TRBJ2-7; 9 bases are a match to TRBD1. There are 15 residues in the CDR3. J was trimmed by 2 bases and V by 0 bases; bases with no gene match: 3. Per the germline V gene, CDR1 is SGHRS and CDR2 is YFSETQ. CDR3 coding DNA: TGCGCCAGCAGCTTGGATGGACAGGGGCCCTACGAGCAGTACTTC. Its protein product is CASSLDGQGPYEQYF. The whole variable domain, filled in from reference TRBV5-1 and TRBJ2-7, reads KAGVTQTPRYLIKTRGQQVTLSCSPISGHRSVSWYQQTPGQGLQFLFEYFSETQRNKGNFPGRFSGRQFSNSRSEMNVSTLELGDSALYLCASSLDGQGPYEQYFGPGTRLTVT.

This clonotype has a count of ten or more. V is TRBV9 and J is TRBJ2-3; TRBD2 matches at 10 bases. The CDR3 is 16 residues long. After removal of 2 bases from V and 5 bases from J, the junction contained 8 bases not matched to a gene. Germline V CDR1 and CDR2: SGDLS, YYNGEE. CDR3 DNA: TGTGCCAGCAGCGTCGGTAGCGGGGGGACGAGAGATACGCAGTATTTT. This translates into CASSVGSGGTRDTQYF.

This clonotype was seen more than once but under ten times. The V and J genes are TRBV7-2 and TRBJ2-7, with 10 positions matching TRBD1. V was pared by 4 bases and J by 5 bases, with 8 bases of the junction left unmatched. This CDR3 contains 15 residues. CDR1 is SGHTA, CDR2 FQGNSA, per germline. CDR3 amino acids: CASSSERDRGHEQYF. The CDR3 nucleotides read TGTGCCAGCAGCTCAGAGCGGGACAGGGGCCACGAGCAGTACTTC.

This clonotype was detected many times. For the CDR3, the DNA is TGTGCCAGCAGCTCGGGACAATTCAGAAACACCATATATTTT. Translated, it gives CASSSGQFRNTIYF. This sequence joins TRBV6-6 and TRBJ1-3; TRBD1 is a possible D gene (6 bases). V was shortened by 6 bases and J by 5 bases, with 14 bases between the two germline ends. CDR1 is MNHNY and CDR2 is SVGAGI in the germline V gene (reference sequence). This CDR3 is built from 14 residues.

This clonotype has ten or more counts. The rearrangement uses TRBV30 and TRBJ2-7; D perhaps matches TRBD1 (5 bases). CDR1 is GTSNPN and CDR2 is SVGIG in the germline V gene (reference sequence). The V end lost 3 bases, the J end lost 4 bases, and 13 bases lay between the germline ends. This CDR3 has 13 amino acids. This CDR3 reads CAWRGQNGYEQYF. CDR3 in DNA: TGTGCCTGGAGGGGGCAGAACGGATACGAGCAGTACTTC.

This clonotype was seen many times. The chain links TRBV6-2 or TRBV6-3 to TRBJ2-2; possibly TRBD2 for D (6 bases). This CDR3 contains 14 residues. Looked up from germline, CDR1 is MNHEY and CDR2 is SVGEGT. Trimming pared 2 bases from V and 5 bases from J, leaving 9 bases between. The CDR3 DNA reads TGTGCCAGCAGTTACGGAGGGCTGACCGGGGAGCTGTTTTTT. It specifies CASSYGGLTGELFF.

The V call is TRBV20-1, the J call TRBJ1-2, with TRBD1 matching over 9 bases. V dropped 5 bases and J dropped 1; count of bases not matched to a gene: 2. The CDR3 loop spans 13 amino acids. Germline values: CDR1 DFQATT, CDR2 SNEGSKA (reference sequence). The CDR3 nucleotides are TGCAGTGCTCGGACAGGGGTTAACTATGGCTACACCTTC. Its protein product is CSARTGVNYGYTF.

The chain couples TRBV19 to TRBJ2-7; 12 bases are shared with TRBD2. Trimming removed 5 bases from V and 3 bases from J; junction bases left unmatched: 2. The V gene's germline CDR1 is LNHDA and CDR2 SQIVND (reference sequence). The CDR3 covers 14 residues. CDR3 residues: CASSRTSGDYEQYF. In nucleotides, the CDR3 is TGTGCCAGTAGTCGGACTAGCGGGGACTACGAGCAGTACTTC.

In its sample, this clonotype was seen many times. The chain uses TRBV10-3 and TRBJ2-6; maybe TRBD1 (5 bases). The V end lost 7 bases, the J end lost 9 bases, and 16 bases lay between the germline ends. The CDR3 covers 14 residues. Germline V CDR1 and CDR2: ENHRY, SYGVKD. CDR3 in DNA: TGTGCCATCACCGCGATTCAGGGAAGCAACGTCCTGACTTTC. It is translated as CAITAIQGSNVLTF.